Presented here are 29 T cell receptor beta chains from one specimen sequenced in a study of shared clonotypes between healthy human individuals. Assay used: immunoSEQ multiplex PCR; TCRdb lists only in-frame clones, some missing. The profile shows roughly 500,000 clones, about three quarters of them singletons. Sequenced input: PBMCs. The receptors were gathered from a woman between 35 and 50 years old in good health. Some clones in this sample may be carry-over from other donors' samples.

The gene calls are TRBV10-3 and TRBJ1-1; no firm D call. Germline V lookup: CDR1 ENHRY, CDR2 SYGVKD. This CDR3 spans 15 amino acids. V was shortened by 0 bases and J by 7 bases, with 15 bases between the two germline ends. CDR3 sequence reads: CAISESGDWWGEAFF. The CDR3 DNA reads TGTGCCATCAGTGAGTCGGGAGACTGGTGGGGTGAAGCTTTCTTT.

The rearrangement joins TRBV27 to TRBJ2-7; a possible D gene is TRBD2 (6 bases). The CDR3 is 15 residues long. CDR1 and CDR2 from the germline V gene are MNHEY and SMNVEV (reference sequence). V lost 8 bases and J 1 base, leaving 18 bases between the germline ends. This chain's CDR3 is CASGPMGGLSYEQYF. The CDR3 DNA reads TGTGCCAGCGGCCCAATGGGGGGTTTGTCCTACGAGCAGTACTTC.

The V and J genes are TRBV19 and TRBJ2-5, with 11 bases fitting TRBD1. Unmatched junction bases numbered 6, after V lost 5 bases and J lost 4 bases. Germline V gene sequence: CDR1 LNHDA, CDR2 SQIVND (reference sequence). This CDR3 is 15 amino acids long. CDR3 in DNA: TGTGCCAGTAGTGTCCGGGACAGGGGGGCAGAGACCCAGTACTTC. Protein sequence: CASSVRDRGAETQYF. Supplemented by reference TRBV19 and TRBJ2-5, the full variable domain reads DGGITQSPKYLFRKEGQNVTLSCEQNLNHDAMYWYRQDPGQGLRLIYYSQIVNDFQKGDIAEGYSVSREKKESFPLTVTSAQKNPTAFYLCASSVRDRGAETQYFGPGTRLLVL.

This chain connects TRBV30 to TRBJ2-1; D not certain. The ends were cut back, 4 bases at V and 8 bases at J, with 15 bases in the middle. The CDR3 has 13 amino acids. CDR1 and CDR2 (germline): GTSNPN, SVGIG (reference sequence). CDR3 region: CAWTRKASDEQFF. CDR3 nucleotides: TGTGCCTGGACTCGAAAAGCGAGCGATGAGCAGTTCTTC.

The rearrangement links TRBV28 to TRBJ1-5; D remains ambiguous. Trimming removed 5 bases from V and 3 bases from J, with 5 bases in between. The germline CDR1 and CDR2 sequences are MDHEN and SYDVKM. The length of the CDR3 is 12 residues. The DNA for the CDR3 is TGTGCCAGCAGTCCGTTCAATCAGCCCCAGCATTTT. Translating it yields CASSPFNQPQHF.

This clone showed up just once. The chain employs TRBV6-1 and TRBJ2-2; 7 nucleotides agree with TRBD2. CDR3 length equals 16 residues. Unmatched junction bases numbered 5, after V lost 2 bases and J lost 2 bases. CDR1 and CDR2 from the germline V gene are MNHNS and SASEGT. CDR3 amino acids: CASSELAALNTGELFF. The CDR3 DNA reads TGTGCCAGCAGTGAACTAGCGGCACTTAACACCGGGGAGCTGTTTTTT.

CDR3: CASSIEDLGELFF. In DNA form, the CDR3 reads TGTGCCAGTAGTATAGAGGACCTCGGGGAGCTGTTTTTT. The gene calls are TRBV19 and TRBJ2-2, with unresolved D. With 0 bases removed from V and 7 bases from J, the gap between germline ends came to 6 bases. Germline CDR1 LNHDA, CDR2 SQIVND (reference sequence). This CDR3 has 13 residues.

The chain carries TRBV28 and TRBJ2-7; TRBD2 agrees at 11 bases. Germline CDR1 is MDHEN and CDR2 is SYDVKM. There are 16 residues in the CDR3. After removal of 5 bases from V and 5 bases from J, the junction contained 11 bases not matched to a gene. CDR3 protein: CASSTFTSGSIHEQYF. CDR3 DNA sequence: TGTGCCAGCAGTACCTTCACTAGCGGGAGTATCCACGAGCAGTACTTC. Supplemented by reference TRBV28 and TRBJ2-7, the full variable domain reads DVKVTQSSRYLVKRTGEKVFLECVQDMDHENMFWYRQDPGLGLRLIYFSYDVKMKEKGDIPEGYSVSREKKERFSLILESASTNQTSMYLCASSTFTSGSIHEQYFGPGTRLTVT.

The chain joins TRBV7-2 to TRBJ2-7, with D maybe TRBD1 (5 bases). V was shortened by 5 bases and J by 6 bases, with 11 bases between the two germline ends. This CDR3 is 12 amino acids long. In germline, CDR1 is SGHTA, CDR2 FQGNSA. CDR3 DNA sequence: TGTGCCAGCAGCGTCCAGGGTTTCGAGCAGTACTTC. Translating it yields CASSVQGFEQYF.

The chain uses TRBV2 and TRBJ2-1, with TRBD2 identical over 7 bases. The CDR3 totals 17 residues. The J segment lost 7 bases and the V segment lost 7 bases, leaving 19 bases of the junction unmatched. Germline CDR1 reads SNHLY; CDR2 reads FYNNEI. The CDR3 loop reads CASTQRSGRATGNEQFF. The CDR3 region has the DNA TGTGCCAGCACCCAAAGGTCGGGGAGGGCCACTGGGAATGAGCAGTTCTTC.

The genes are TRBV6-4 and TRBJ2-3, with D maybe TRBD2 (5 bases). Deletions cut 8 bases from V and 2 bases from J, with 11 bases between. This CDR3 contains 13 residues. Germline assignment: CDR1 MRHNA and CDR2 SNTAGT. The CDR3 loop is CASSEADTDTQYF. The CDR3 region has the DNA TGTGCCAGCTCGGAGGCAGACACAGATACGCAGTATTTT.

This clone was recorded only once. The CDR3 DNA reads TGTGCCAGCAACCCGACAGGGGCCAACTATGGCTACACCTTC. It translates to CASNPTGANYGYTF. The chain combines TRBV7-2 with TRBJ1-2; 8 bases line up with TRBD1. Germline V gene lookup returns CDR1 SGHTA and CDR2 FQGNSA. CDR3 size: 14 residues. After removal of 7 bases from V and 2 bases from J, the junction contained 6 bases not matched to a gene.

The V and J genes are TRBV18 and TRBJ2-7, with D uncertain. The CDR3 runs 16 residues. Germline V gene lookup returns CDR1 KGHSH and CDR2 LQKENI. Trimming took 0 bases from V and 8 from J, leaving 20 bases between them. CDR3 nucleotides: TGTGCCAGCTCACCACCCTCAGCCCAGGTTCGCGTGCAGCAGTACTTC. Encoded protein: CASSPPSAQVRVQQYF.

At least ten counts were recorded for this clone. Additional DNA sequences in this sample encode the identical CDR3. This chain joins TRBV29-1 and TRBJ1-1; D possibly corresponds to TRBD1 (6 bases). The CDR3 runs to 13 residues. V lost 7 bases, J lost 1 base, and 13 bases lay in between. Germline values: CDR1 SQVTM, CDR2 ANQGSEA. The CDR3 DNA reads TGCAGCGCCCTGAAGACAGGGAACACTGAAGCTTTCTTT. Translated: CSALKTGNTEAFF. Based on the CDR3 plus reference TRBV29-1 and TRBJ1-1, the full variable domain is SAVISQKPSRDICQRGTSLTIQCQVDSQVTMMFWYRQQPGQSLTLIATANQGSEATYESGFVIDKFPISRPNLTFSTLTVSNMSPEDSSIYLCSALKTGNTEAFFGQGTRLTVV.

CDR3 amino acids: CASSPSRANTGELFF. The DNA for the CDR3 is TGTGCCAGCTCTCCCTCCAGGGCGAACACCGGGGAGCTGTTTTTT. The gene calls are TRBV18 and TRBJ2-2, with a weak D call TRBD1 (5 bases). The ends were cut back, 6 bases at V and 0 bases at J, with 11 bases in the middle. In germline, CDR1 is KGHSH, CDR2 LQKENI. CDR3 length equals 15 residues.

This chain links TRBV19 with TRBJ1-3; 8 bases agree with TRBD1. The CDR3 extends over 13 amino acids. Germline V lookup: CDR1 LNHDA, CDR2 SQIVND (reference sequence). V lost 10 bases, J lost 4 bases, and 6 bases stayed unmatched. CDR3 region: CATSTGAGNTIYF. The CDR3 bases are TGTGCCACCTCGACAGGGGCAGGAAACACCATATATTTT.

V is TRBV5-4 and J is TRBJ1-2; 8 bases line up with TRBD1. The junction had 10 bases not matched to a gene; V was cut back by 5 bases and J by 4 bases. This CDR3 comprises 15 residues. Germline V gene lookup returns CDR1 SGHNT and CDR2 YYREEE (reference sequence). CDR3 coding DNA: TGTGCCAGCAGTCTTCCGGGACAGGTCACCTATGGCTACACCTTC. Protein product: CASSLPGQVTYGYTF.

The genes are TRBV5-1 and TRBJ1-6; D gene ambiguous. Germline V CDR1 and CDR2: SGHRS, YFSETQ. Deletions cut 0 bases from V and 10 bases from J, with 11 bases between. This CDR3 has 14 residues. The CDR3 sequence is CASSLGAPGSPLHF. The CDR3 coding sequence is TGCGCCAGCAGCTTGGGTGCCCCGGGGTCACCCCTCCACTTT.

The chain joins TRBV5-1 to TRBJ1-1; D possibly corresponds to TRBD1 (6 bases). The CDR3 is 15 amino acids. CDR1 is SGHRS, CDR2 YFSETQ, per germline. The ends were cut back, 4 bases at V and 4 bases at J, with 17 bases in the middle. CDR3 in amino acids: CASSPSPQGSTEAFF. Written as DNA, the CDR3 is TGCGCCAGCAGCCCCTCGCCCCAGGGGTCCACTGAAGCTTTCTTT.

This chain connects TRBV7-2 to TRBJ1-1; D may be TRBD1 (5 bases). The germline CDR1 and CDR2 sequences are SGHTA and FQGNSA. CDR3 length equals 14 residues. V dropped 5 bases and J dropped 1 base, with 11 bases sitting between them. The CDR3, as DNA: TGTGCCAGCAGCGCGAACGGGGCGAACACTGAAGCTTTCTTT. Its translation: CASSANGANTEAFF.

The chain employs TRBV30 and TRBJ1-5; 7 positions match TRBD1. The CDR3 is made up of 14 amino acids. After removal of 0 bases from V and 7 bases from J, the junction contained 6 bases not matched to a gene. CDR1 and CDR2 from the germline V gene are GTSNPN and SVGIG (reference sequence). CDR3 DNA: TGTGCCTGGAGTGTAAACAGGGGTGAGCAGCCCCAGCATTTT. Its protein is CAWSVNRGEQPQHF.

Written as DNA, the CDR3 is TGTGCCAGCAGTTACGGGGGAGCACATACAGATACGCAGTATTTT. Translation gives CASSYGGAHTDTQYF. This rearrangement joins TRBV6-6 to TRBJ2-3; D is tentatively TRBD1 or TRBD2 (5 bases each). CDR1 MNHNY and CDR2 SVGAGI come from the germline V gene (reference sequence). With 2 bases removed from V and 3 bases from J, the gap between germline ends came to 12 bases. CDR3 length equals 15 residues.

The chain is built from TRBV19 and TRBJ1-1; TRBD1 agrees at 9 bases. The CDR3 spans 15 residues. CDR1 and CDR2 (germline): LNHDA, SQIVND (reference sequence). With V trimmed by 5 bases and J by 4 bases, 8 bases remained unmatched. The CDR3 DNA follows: TGTGCCAGTAGTCCCGGGGACAGGGTTGGCACTGAAGCTTTCTTT. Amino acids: CASSPGDRVGTEAFF.

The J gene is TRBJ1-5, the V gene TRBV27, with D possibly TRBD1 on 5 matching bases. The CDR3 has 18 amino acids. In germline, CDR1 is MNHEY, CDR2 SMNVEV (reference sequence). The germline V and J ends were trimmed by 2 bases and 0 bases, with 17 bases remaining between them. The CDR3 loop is CASSLNSQGPYSNQPQHF. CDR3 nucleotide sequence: TGTGCCAGCAGTTTAAACTCGCAGGGACCCTATAGCAATCAGCCCCAGCATTTT.

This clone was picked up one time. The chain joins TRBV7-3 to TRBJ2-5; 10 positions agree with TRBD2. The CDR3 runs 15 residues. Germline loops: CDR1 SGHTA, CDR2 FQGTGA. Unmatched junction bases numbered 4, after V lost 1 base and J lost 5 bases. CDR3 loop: CASSLMSSGSETQYF. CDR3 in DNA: TGTGCCAGCAGCTTAATGTCTAGCGGGAGTGAGACCCAGTACTTC.

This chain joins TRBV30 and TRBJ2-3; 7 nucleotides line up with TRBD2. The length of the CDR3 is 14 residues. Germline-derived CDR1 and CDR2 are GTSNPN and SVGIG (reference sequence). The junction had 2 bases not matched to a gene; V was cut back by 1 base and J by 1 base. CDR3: CAWSALAGTDTQYF. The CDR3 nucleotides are TGTGCCTGGAGTGCCCTAGCGGGCACAGATACGCAGTATTTT. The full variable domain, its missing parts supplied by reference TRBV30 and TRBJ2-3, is SQTIHQWPATLVQPVGSPLSLECTVEGTSNPNLYWYRQAAGRGLQLLFYSVGIGQISSEVPQNLSASRPQDRQFILSSKKLLLSDSGFYLCAWSALAGTDTQYFGPGTRLTVL.

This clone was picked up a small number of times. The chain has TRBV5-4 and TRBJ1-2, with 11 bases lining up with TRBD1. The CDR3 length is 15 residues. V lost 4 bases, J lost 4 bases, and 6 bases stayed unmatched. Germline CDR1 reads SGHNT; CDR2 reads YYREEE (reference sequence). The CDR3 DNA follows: TGTGCCAGCAGCGCGCTGGACAGGGGGCGCTATGGCTACACCTTC. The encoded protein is CASSALDRGRYGYTF.

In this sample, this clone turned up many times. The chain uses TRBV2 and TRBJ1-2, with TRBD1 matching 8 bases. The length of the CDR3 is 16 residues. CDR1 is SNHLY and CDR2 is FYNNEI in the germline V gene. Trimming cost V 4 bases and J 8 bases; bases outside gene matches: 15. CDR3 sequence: CASSGTAPGGAGGYTF. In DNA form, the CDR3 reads TGTGCCAGCAGTGGGACGGCCCCAGGGGGCGCCGGAGGCTACACCTTC.

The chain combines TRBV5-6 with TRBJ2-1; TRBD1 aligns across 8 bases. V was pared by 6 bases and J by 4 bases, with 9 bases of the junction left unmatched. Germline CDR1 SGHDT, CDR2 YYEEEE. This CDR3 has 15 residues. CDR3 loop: CASTTKGQGYNEQFF. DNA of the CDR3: TGTGCCAGCACCACAAAAGGACAGGGTTACAATGAGCAGTTCTTC. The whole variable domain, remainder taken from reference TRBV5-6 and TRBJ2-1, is DAGVTQSPTHLIKTRGQQVTLRCSPKSGHDTVSWYQQALGQGPQFIFQYYEEEERQRGNFPDRFSGHQFPNYSSELNVNALLLGDSALYLCASTTKGQGYNEQFFGPGTRLTVL.